The following is a TCR beta chain sequence with its context. Its matching antigen is unknown. At one boundary the junction diverges from the germline segment, which might be a read error. The CDR3 length is 20 residues. The germline V gene encodes CDR1 SGHRS and CDR2 YFSETQ. A modified ARM-PCR protocol with three rounds of nested PCR amplified TCRbeta. MiXCR, run by TCRdb on the multiplex PCR reads, gives a single entry per CDR3 protein. This table has approximately 90,000 distinct CDR3 sequences, around 59% appearing once. RNA was extracted from bulk tissue without any cell sorting. This record belongs to a study of tumor and adjacent non-tumor tissue in lung cancer. Overall study: Histology: about a dozen adenocarcinoma, a couple of squamous cell carcinoma, 1 small cell lung cancer. Millions of productive TCRbeta reads were obtained per sample on average. General study points: Top 100 clones took a larger repertoire share in normal lung. Tumor tissue had significantly higher TCR diversity than normal lung.

Sequencing was performed on lung tumor tissue. The TCR originated in a man in his 70s with non-small cell lung cancer. The chain carries TRBV5-1 and TRBJ2-6; 9 bases fit TRBD1. The CDR3 reads CASSLGGQGFSLGGANLLTF. DNA of the CDR3: TGCGCCAGCAGCTTGGGGGGACAGGGTTTTTCCCTCGGAGGGGCCAACCTCCTGACTTTC. Drawing the rest from reference TRBV5-1 and TRBJ2-6, the complete variable domain is KAGVTQTPRYLIKTRGQQVTLSCSPISGHRSVSWYQQTPGQGLQFLFEYFSETQRNKGNFPGRFSGRQFSNSRSEMNVSTLELGDSALYLCASSLGGQGFSLGGANLLTFGAGSRLTVL.